A selection of T cell receptor beta chains follows, all from one sample in a study of T-cell memory formation after mild COVID-19. In TCRdb, the 5' RACE reads were re-called with MiXCR into one record per CDR3 protein. The repertoire holds under 550,000 distinct CDR3 sequences, with approximately 19% as singletons. Sequenced sample: PBMCs or a T cell subset sorted from them (not recorded which). The receptors were gathered from a man between 18 and 35 years old who had mild COVID-19 (a few samples of this study predate the infection). Cell type and time point are not known. Both conserved end residues are part of each CDR3. D genes are given only for firm matches. Only part of the rows carry a size: once, few, many, or a class if the clone is expanded.

.	TRBV20-1	TRBJ2-3	TRBD1	TGCAGTGCTAGAGACGGAATCTACAGGGGGAGAGCAAGGGATCGGACAGATACGCAGTATTTT	CSARDGIYRGRARDRTDTQYF
many	TRBV29-1	TRBJ2-1	.	TGCAGCGTTGCCGATGAGCAGTTCTTC	CSVADEQFF
once	TRBV7-6	TRBJ1-1	TRBD1	TGTGCCAGCAGCTCCAGACAGGGTTCAACTGAAGCTTTCTTT	CASSSRQGSTEAFF
.	TRBV7-9	TRBJ1-2	.	TGTGCCAGCAGCCAGGACAGTCGGGGCTACACCTTC	CASSQDSRGYTF
.	TRBV5-6	TRBJ2-1	.	TGTGCCAGCAGCTACAGGGAGGGGCAGTTCTTC	CASSYREGQFF
few	TRBV6-2/TRBV6-3	TRBJ1-6	TRBD1	TGTGCCAGCAGTGGGGGACAGCCGGCGCATTCACCCCTCCACTTT	CASSGGQPAHSPLHF
.	TRBV6-1	TRBJ1-2	.	TGTGCCAGCAGTGAATACCGGAGCGGGCTTGGGGGCTACACCTTC	CASSEYRSGLGGYTF
few	TRBV7-9	TRBJ1-1	.	TGTGCCAGCAGCTTAATCGAAGGGATTACTGAAGCTTTCTTT	CASSLIEGITEAFF
many	TRBV5-1	TRBJ2-1	TRBD2	TGCGCCAGCAGCTTGGGATCTAGCGGGAAGAGCTCCTACAATGAGCAGTTCTTC	CASSLGSSGKSSYNEQFF
few	TRBV27	TRBJ2-3	.	TGTGCCAGCAGTTTAGCTGCTACCGGCGATACGCAGTATTTT	CASSLAATGDTQYF
.	TRBV5-1	TRBJ2-5	.	TGCGCCAGCAGCTTGGTGGCTAGCGTGGCCCAGTACTTC	CASSLVASVAQYF
.	TRBV7-6	TRBJ1-4	TRBD1	TGTGCCAGCAGCCCCAGGACAGGCGGCCCGAATGAAAAACTGTTTTTT	CASSPRTGGPNEKLFF
.	TRBV6-6	TRBJ1-4	TRBD1	TGTGCCAGCAGGGCGGGACAGGCGAATGAAAAACTGTTTTTT	CASRAGQANEKLFF
.	TRBV4-2	TRBJ2-5	.	TGTGCCAGCAGCCAAGAACGACTGGCAGGGGCCCAGTACTTC	CASSQERLAGAQYF
few	TRBV28	TRBJ1-2	.	TGTGCCAGCAGTCGGGAGGGCTATGGCTACACCTTC	CASSREGYGYTF
.	TRBV10-3	TRBJ1-1	TRBD1	TGTGCCATCAGTGAGTCGGGACAGGGGGCCACTGAAGCTTTCTTT	CAISESGQGATEAFF
once	TRBV2	TRBJ1-6	.	TGTGCCAGCAGTGAGGCGGTTGGGGAGCATTCACCCCTCCACTTT	CASSEAVGEHSPLHF
.	TRBV11-3	TRBJ2-5	.	TGTGCCAGCAGCACCGGGACAAGGGAGACCCAGTACTTC	CASSTGTRETQYF
.	TRBV20-1	TRBJ2-2	.	TGCAGTGCTAGAGGGAGGCGGGGGCCCGGGGAGCTGTTTTTT	CSARGRRGPGELFF
few	TRBV7-2	TRBJ1-2	.	TGTGCCAGCAGCTTTTCCCTGGTCGAGGACTTAGAGGCGGGTGGCTACACCTTC	CASSFSLVEDLEAGGYTF
few	TRBV27	TRBJ1-2	.	TGTGCCAGCACCTCCTCTCAGGACCACTATGGCTACACCTTC	CASTSSQDHYGYTF
.	TRBV4-1	TRBJ1-2	.	TGCGCCAGCAGCCAAGAGTTTCCGGGACTATATGGCTACACCTTC	CASSQEFPGLYGYTF
.	TRBV10-3	TRBJ2-5	.	TGTGCCATCAGTGACCATCCTAAGATAGAGACCCAGTACTTC	CAISDHPKIETQYF
.	TRBV4-3	TRBJ1-4	.	TGCGCCAGCAGCCAAGATACAGGACACGTTGTCGAAAAACTGTTTTTT	CASSQDTGHVVEKLFF
.	TRBV6-2/TRBV6-3	TRBJ1-1	.	TGTGCCAGCAGAGACCTCGGACAGCAGAACACTGAAGCTTTCTTT	CASRDLGQQNTEAFF
few	TRBV6-5	TRBJ2-1	.	TGTGCCAGCAAACCAGGACTTTCAACAAGGGAGCAGTTCTTC	CASKPGLSTREQFF
.	TRBV21-1	TRBJ2-7	.	TGTGCCAGCAGCAAAGTTAGGGGACTTTCCTCCTACGAGCAGTACTTC	CASSKVRGLSSYEQYF
many	TRBV3-1	TRBJ1-1	.	TGTGCCAGCAGCCAAGAAAACTACAGATACACTGAAGCTTTCTTT	CASSQENYRYTEAFF
.	TRBV7-2	TRBJ2-5	.	TGTGCCAGCGCGAGACAGGGAGGTGAGGTGACCCAGTACTTC	CASARQGGEVTQYF
once	TRBV20-1	TRBJ2-2	TRBD1	TGCAGTGCTAGCGGGGTACAGGGGCCGAACACCGGGGAGCTGTTTTTT	CSASGVQGPNTGELFF
.	TRBV7-9	TRBJ2-7	TRBD1	TGTGCCAGCAGCTTACCCAGGGGGACAGGATACGAGCAGTACTTC	CASSLPRGTGYEQYF
.	TRBV4-3	TRBJ2-3	.	TGCGCCAGCAGCAGGGAAGACACAGATACGCAGTATTTT	CASSREDTDTQYF